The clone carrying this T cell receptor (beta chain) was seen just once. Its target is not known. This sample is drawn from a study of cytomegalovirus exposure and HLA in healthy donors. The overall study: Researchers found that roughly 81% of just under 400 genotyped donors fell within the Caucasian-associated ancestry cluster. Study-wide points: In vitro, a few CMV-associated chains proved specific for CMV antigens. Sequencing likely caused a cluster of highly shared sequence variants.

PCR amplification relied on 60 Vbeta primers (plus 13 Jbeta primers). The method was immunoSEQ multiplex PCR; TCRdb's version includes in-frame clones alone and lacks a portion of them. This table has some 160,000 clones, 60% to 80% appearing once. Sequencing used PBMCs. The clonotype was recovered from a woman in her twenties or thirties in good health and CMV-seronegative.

CDR3 DNA: TGCAGCGCCGGGGAGGCGGGCACTGAAGCTTTCTTT. Translating it yields CSAGEAGTEAFF. V is TRBV29-1 and J is TRBJ1-1, with unresolved D. Between the trimmed V and J ends, which lost 7 bases and 4 bases, there was a span of 13 bases. Germline CDR1 SQVTM, CDR2 ANQGSEA. The CDR3 is 12 residues long.